This T cell receptor beta chain was captured by sequencing in a study of T cell responses to AZD1222 COVID-19 vaccine. Study results and limitations: Regions left unmutated in variants are reportedly the target of nearly half of spike-specific TCRs.

Comments on this clone: The antigen is not known.

The V segment lost 6 bases and the J segment 6 bases; nucleotides outside the gene matches: 3. Germline V lookup: CDR1 MNHEY, CDR2 SVGAGI. The CDR3 contains 12 residues. Measured with immunoSEQ multiplex PCR; TCRdb has only the in-frame clones, and not every one. In the table there are roughly 200,000 clones, about 92% of which are singletons. The V gene is TRBV6-5, the J gene TRBJ1-2; TRBD1 matches 8 bases. This receptor was identified in an adult in good health. This specimen consisted of peripheral blood, obtained on day 0 of AZD1222 vaccination. The CDR3 DNA reads TGTGCCAGCAGAGACAGGGGCCATGGCTACACCTTC. This codes for CASRDRGHGYTF.